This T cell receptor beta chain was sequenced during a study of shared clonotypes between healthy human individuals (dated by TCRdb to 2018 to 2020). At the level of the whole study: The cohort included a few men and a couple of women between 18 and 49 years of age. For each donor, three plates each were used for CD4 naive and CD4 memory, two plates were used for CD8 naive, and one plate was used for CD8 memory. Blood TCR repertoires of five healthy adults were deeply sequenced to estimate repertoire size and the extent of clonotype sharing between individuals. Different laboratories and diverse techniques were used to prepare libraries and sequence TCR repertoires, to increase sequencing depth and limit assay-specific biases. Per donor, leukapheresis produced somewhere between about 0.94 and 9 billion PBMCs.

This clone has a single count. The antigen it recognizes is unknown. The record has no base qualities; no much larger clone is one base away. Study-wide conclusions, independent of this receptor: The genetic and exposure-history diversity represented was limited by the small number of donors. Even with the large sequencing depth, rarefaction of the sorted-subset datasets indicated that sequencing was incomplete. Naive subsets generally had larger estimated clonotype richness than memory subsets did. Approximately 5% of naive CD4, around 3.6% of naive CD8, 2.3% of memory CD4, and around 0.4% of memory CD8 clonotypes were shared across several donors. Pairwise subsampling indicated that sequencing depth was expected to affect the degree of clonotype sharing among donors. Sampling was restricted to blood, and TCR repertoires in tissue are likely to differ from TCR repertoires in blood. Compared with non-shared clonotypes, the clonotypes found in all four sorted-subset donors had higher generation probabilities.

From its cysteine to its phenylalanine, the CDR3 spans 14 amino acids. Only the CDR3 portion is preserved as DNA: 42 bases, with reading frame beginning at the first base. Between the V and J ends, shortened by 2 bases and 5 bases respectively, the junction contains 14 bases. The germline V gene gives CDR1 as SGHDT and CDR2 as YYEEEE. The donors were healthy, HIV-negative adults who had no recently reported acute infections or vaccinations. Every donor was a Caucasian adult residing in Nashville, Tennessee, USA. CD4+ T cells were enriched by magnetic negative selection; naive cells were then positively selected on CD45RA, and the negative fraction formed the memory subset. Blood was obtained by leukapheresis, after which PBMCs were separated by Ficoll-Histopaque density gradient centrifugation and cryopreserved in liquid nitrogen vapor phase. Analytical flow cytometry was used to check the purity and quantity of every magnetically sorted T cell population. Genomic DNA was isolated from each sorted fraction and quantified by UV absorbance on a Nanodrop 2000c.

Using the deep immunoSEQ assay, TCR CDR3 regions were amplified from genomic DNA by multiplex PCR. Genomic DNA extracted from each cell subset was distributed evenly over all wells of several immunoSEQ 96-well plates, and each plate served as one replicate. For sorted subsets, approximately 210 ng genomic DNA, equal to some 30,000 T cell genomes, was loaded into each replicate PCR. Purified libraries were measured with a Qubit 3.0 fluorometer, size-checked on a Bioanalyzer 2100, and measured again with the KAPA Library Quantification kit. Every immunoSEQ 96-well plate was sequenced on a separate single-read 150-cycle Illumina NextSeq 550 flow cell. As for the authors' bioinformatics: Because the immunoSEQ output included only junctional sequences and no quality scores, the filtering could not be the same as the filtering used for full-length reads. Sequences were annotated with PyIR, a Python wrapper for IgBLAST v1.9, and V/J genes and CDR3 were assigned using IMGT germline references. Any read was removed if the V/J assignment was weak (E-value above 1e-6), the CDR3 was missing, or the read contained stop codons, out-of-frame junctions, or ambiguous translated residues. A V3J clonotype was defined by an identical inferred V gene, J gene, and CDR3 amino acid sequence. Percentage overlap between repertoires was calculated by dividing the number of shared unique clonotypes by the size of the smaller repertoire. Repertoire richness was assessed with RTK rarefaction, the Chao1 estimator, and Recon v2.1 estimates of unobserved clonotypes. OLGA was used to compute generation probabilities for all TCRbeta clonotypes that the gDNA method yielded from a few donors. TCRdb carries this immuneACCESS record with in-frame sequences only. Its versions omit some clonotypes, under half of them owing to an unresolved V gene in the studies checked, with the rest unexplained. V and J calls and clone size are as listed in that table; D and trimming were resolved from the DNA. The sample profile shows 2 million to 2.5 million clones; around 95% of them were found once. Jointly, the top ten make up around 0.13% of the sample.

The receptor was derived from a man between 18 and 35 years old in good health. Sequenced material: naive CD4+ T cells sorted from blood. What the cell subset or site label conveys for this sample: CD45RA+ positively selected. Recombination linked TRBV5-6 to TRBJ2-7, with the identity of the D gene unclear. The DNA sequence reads TGTGCCAGCAGCTTTGGGTCCGGAAGGGACGAGCAGTACTTC. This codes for CASSFGSGRDEQYF.